The T cell receptor (beta chain) described here comes from a study of blood T cell repertoires in COVID-19. About the research overall: The United States, Italy and Spain were the sources of the acute and convalescent COVID-19 samples. The cDNA or gDNA used as material had been derived from T cells, B-cell-depleted T cells, or PBMCs.

In the case of this clone: This same CDR3 is encoded by further DNA sequences in the sample.

CDR3 size: 16 residues. CDR1 and CDR2 from the germline V gene are SGHDT and YYEEEE. The V segment lost 1 base and the J segment 3 bases; nucleotides outside the gene matches: 4. Per the authors' pipeline: The assay estimated nucleated cells by amplifying reference gene primers. The protocol was immunoSEQ multiplex PCR, while the TCRdb copy is restricted to in-frame clones and leaves out a portion. V, J and clone size are those of that table, while D and trimming were read from the DNA. The table shows 250,000 to 300,000 clones, with 86% occurring only once. The receptor's source is a young man with active or convalescent COVID-19. The specimen was peripheral blood. The chain has TRBV5-6 and TRBJ2-1, with 10 positions matching TRBD2. The DNA for the CDR3 is TGTGCCAGCAGCTTGTCGAGGACTAGCGGCTACAATGAGCAGTTCTTC. Translation gives CASSLSRTSGYNEQFF.